This T cell receptor (beta chain) derives from a study of cytomegalovirus exposure and HLA in healthy donors. 60 Vbeta and 13 Jbeta primers were used in PCR. Profiling relied on immunoSEQ multiplex PCR, and the TCRdb table lists in-frame clones only, not all of them. The specimen's table records approximately 150,000 clones. The CDR3 totals 16 residues. Trimming at V came to 2 bases and at J to 5 bases, leaving 6 bases not matched to a gene. Germline V CDR1 and CDR2: KGHSH, LQKENI. J is TRBJ2-1 and V is TRBV18, with 10 bases fitting TRBD2. This TCR derives from a male donor in good health and CMV-seronegative. The sample comprised PBMCs. CDR3 region: CASSPGSSGSNNEQFF. DNA for the CDR3: TGTGCCAGCTCACCAGGGTCTAGCGGGAGTAACAATGAGCAGTTCTTC.